This T cell receptor (beta chain) was sequenced during a study of blood T cell repertoires in COVID-19. Study overall: The United States, Italy and Spain provided the acute and convalescent COVID-19 samples.

TCRdb's table, derived via immunoSEQ multiplex PCR, lists solely in-frame clones and lacks some. The table lists 200,000 or so clones, more than 80% of them singletons. This clone was detected only once. The age range of participants was 18 to 89 years, with residence in about 25 US areas. Cohort assignment relied on participant-reported clinical history. The ends were cut back, 0 bases at V and 7 bases at J, with 15 bases in the middle. The CDR3 runs 15 residues. CDR1 is MNHEY and CDR2 is SVGAGI in the germline V gene. Sequencing was carried out using PBMCs or T cells enriched from blood (not recorded which). The sequence derives from a middle-aged woman with acute COVID-19. The chain is built from TRBV6-5 and TRBJ1-2; tentatively, D is TRBD1 (6 bases). The DNA of the CDR3 is TGTGCCAGCAGTTACTCAAAAACAGGGAGCGGTGGCTACACCTTC. Translating gives CASSYSKTGSGGYTF.